This entry concerns a single T cell receptor beta chain. Its antigen is still unknown. There are no base qualities to consult, and no much larger clone falls within one base. The cohort consisted of some 670 healthy bone marrow donors. Cohort members were all nominally healthy when sampled, although unrecorded immune exposures were likely present. The donor was CMV seronegative and was included in the group of under 450 seronegative cohort members. Each donor provided a peripheral blood sample, and peripheral blood mononuclear cells were used for TCR beta sequencing. The Qiagen DNeasy Blood Extraction Kit was used to extract genomic DNA from the blood cell samples. V is pared back by 9 bases and J by 0 bases, with 15 bases lying between the germline termini. The germline V gene (reference sequence) specifies LNHDA as CDR1 and SQIVND as CDR2. From the cysteine up to the valine, the CDR3 has a length of 14 residues. Here the CDR3 DNA is all that survives: 42 bases in frame from base 1.

The source of the sample is a study of cytomegalovirus exposure and HLA in healthy donors (dated by TCRdb to about 2017). About the investigation overall: An earlier analysis of roughly 570 of the donors reported approximately 300 Gb of sequence data and 117 million unique TCR beta sequences obtained from some 170 million T cells. Approximately 310 gigabases of sequencing data and tens of millions of unique TCR sequences were included in an early release covering 550 to 800 HLA-typed donors. Of the roughly 400 genotyped donors, over 70% fell in the genetic ancestry cluster associated with self-reported Caucasian donors. The study was designed to test whether signatures of past pathogen exposure could be identified by cataloging public T cell receptors. The study profiled the T cell repertoires of hundreds of subjects by immunosequencing and related them to cytomegalovirus serostatus. Besides the first cohort of around 700 subjects, a separate validation cohort made up of roughly 120 different subjects was used. To predict cytomegalovirus infection status, the study combined high-throughput TCR immunosequencing, statistical association of individual TCRs with disease status, and machine learning. To study patterns of TCR occurrence, a later analysis re-analyzed previously published TCR beta repertoires from 666 donors and added high-resolution HLA genotyping. Rather than using new phenotypic data, the later analysis identified candidate immune exposures from TCR beta sequences and from how often those sequences occurred across donors. To decide whether each TCR beta V gene segment behaved as functional or pseudogenic, an earlier analysis of fewer than 750 of the donors relied on high-throughput TCR beta sequencing. Donor age, sex, ethnicity and CMV serostatus were collected together with the repertoire data. A later genetic analysis took genome-wide SNP genotypes for about 60% of the roughly 670 donors and used that subset as a discovery cohort. Every discovery cohort repertoire had been produced on one sequencing platform. Class I and class II HLA loci were covered by the typing at four-digit resolution. The number of donors typed differed by locus, with 629-630 for A, B, C, DRB1 and DQB1, 522 for DQA1, 600 to 610 for DPA1, and under 490 for DPB1. About five DR-DQ haplotypes were treated as single units for association and clustering because of strong linkage in the cohort. On average, 235,054 unique TCR beta nucleotide sequences were sequenced per donor among a few hundred genotyped donors of the cohort, with roughly 18% of those sequences being non-productive.

To prepare the library, the immunoSEQ multiplex PCR assay was applied. For the multiplex PCR, a mixture combining 60 forward primers for TCR Vbeta segments and 13 reverse primers for TCR Jbeta segments was used. A multiplex PCR assay on genomic DNA amplified the CDR3 region of rearranged TCR beta genes. The Illumina HiSeq System was used to sequence the amplified TCR beta libraries as 87-base-pair reads. Processing in the source paper ran as follows. In a later analysis, 70 million to 95 million unique TCR beta chains were counted across the approximately 640 repertoires, and roughly 9.9 million of these chains were shared by at least two donors. A nearest-neighbor algorithm error-corrected the raw reads and collapsed the reads into unique sequences, merging closely related sequences to remove PCR and sequencing errors. V, D and J gene segments were assigned by aligning CDR3 sequences to IMGT reference sequences. Each retained sequence needed at least a six-nucleotide match to both a V gene segment and a J gene segment. A rearrangement was called productive if the CDR3 had no stop codons and remained in frame with V and J, and every other rearrangement was called non-productive. CDR3 was defined according to IMGT convention as the region running from the second conserved V-encoded cysteine to the conserved J-encoded phenylalanine. In an earlier analysis of approximately 500 of the donors, sequences lacking an unambiguous match to a single V gene segment were excluded. In an earlier analysis of a few hundred of the donors, a V segment was called functional when productive rearrangements were above 56.7%, and segregating when the standard deviation between donors exceeded 5%. A statistical classification framework was built to diagnose cytomegalovirus status from the catalog of TCR beta chain sequences. A later analysis assigned V and J genes by comparing TCR nucleotide sequences with IMGT/GENE-DB human TR gene sequences. A later analysis assigned CDR3 sequences and most-parsimonious VDJ recombination scenarios with the TCRdist pipeline. A later analysis defined each TCR beta chain by its CDR3 amino acid sequence plus V-gene family, and excluded reads lacking a unique V-gene family. A later analysis removed 592 highly shared, low-generation-probability nucleotide sequences to deal with suspected cross-contamination and a sequencing artifact. For each public chain, a later analysis derived a clonal expansion index from normalized ranks of inferred template counts within each repertoire. A later analysis computed generation probabilities with a VDJ recombination model fitted to out-of-frame rearrangements, and checked the results against IGoR. Hypergeometric tests were used in a later analysis to score TCR-TCR, TCR-HLA and TCR-CMV co-occurrence, with a repertoire-size bias correction applied to the TCR pairs. In a later analysis, false discovery rates were estimated by permuting HLA or CMV assignments 20 times. In a later analysis, co-occurring TCRs were grouped using DBSCAN, and TCRdist sequence similarity was added for clustering within HLA-allele-positive subsets. Repertoires with fewer than 30,000 or more than 120,000 public chains, plus five repertoires with anomalous nucleotide sharing, were excluded from co-occurrence clustering. The table comes from immuneACCESS by way of TCRdb, which keeps in-frame sequences with V and J called. Part of the clones is missing from these tables; in studies checked, under half for an unresolved V gene and the rest for unknown reasons. For V, J and clone size, that table is used; D and trimming come from the DNA. The sample table records tens of thousands of clones; roughly four fifths of these occur just once. Clones ranked in the top ten supply approximately 0.56% of the sample.

Study-wide findings and limitations: Linkage disequilibrium might explain the correlated functional status among segregating V segments, but an unknown experimental factor could not be ruled out. A few of the identified cytomegalovirus-associated TCR beta chains were confirmed in vitro to be specific for cytomegalovirus antigens. A further reported finding was that TCR beta sequences accurately predicted the HLA-A and HLA-B alleles for most subjects in the first cohort. A cluster of highly shared sequence variants was judged likely to represent a technical artifact of the sequencing pipeline. The cohort was sequenced for TCR beta chains only, and without alpha or paired-chain data the features that could be detected were limited. In a later analysis, HLA-associated TCR beta chains were found to be more clonally expanded and to have lower generation probabilities than equally common non-associated chains. Presence/absence analyses assumed roughly uniform sequencing depth across donors, an assumption that may not hold. Approximately 16 rarely observed V segments, including chromosome 9 orphons, were excluded from the earlier analysis of several hundred of the donors because counts were too low. The classifier was reported to diagnose cytomegalovirus status with high specificity and sensitivity in both the original and validation cohorts. A later analysis associated about 17,000 TCR beta sequences with specific HLA alleles at a false discovery rate of 0.05. A later analysis found that TCR association rates varied across HLA loci, with DRB1 alleles showing the most associated TCRs and HLA-C alleles the fewest. A later genetic analysis reported fewer N-insertions in productive TCRs among donors in an Asian-associated ancestry cluster than the roughly 700-donor mean. According to the authors, the approach could potentially be generalized to other disease states and immunological phenotypes. According to a later analysis, most CMV-associated TCR beta chains appeared to be HLA-restricted, and the HLA associations seemed to be driven largely by CMV exposure. Strong co-occurrence of HLA alleles, especially DR and DQ, made assigning TCR associations to individual alleles difficult. Across donors, most TCR sequences were observed very rarely, whereas some public TCRs were present in many individuals. CMV serostatus was the only immune exposure information available for the cohort. An association between a missense DCLRE1C variant and V-gene and J-gene trimming of TCR beta chains was found in a later genetic analysis and replicated in an independent cohort. The study gave a list of some 150 TCR beta chains associated with cytomegalovirus. Several of the top co-occurrence clusters appeared to be linked to parvovirus B19, influenza, CMV and Epstein-Barr virus, according to a later analysis. The 87-base-pair reads could not distinguish some IMGT-functional V segments, including TRBV6-2 and TRBV6-3, so those segments were excluded. Broadly in line with IMGT annotations, most TCR beta V segments showed up in productive rearrangements about 90% or about 30% of the time in an earlier analysis of approximately 640 of the donors. HLA typing was unavailable for some donors at each locus, so association tests used only the typed subset.

The clonotype was recovered from a man aged 25 to 40 in good health and CMV-seronegative. The chain was built from TRBV19 and TRBJ2-7; no confident D gene assignment can be made. Sequenced sample: PBMCs. The CDR3 corresponds to CASSPRVYSYEQYV. The nucleotide sequence reads TGTGCCAGCTCCCCCCGGGTTTACTCCTACGAGCAGTACGTC.